These T cell receptor beta chains were read from a single sample in a study of blood T cell repertoires in COVID-19. Sequencing was performed with immunoSEQ multiplex PCR; in TCRdb, only in-frame clones are kept and a portion is missing. The sample includes roughly 230,000 clones, 65% to 85% of them seen just once. Sequencing used peripheral blood. Every receptor here comes from a man between 40 and 49 years old with active or convalescent COVID-19. Each CDR3 is given with its conserved first and last residue. A D gene is named only where the DNA matches it firmly. Size tells how often a clone was seen (once, few, many) or the class of an expanded clone, and some rows leave it out.

d_call | clone_size | j_call | v_call | cdr3_nt | cdr3_aa
TRBD1 | NA | TRBJ1-2 | TRBV9 | TGTGCCAGCAGCGTAGAACAGGGGGCAGCGTATGGCTACACCTTC | CASSVEQGAAYGYTF
TRBD2 | NA | TRBJ2-5 | TRBV19 | TGTGCCAGTAGGAAGAGGGAGGGAGGGGCGACCCAGTACTTC | CASRKREGGATQYF
NA | NA | TRBJ1-5 | TRBV7-8 | TGTGCCAGCAGTAAGGGAGGGTATCAGCCCCAGCATTTT | CASSKGGYQPQHF
NA | NA | TRBJ2-3 | TRBV7-9 | TGTGCCAGCAGCTCCACCTTAGTTCAGGCAGAGGATACGCAGTATTTT | CASSSTLVQAEDTQYF
NA | NA | TRBJ1-2 | TRBV7-3 | TGTGCCAGCAGCCAAATGGGGGGCTATGGCTACACCTTC | CASSQMGGYGYTF
NA | NA | TRBJ1-5 | TRBV6-2/TRBV6-3 | TGTGCCAGCAGTTACTTACCACAAAAGGAGCCTAATCAGCCCCAGCATTTT | CASSYLPQKEPNQPQHF
TRBD1 | few | TRBJ2-7 | TRBV27 | TGTGCCAGCACCGGGACAGGGGGCGACGAGCAGTACTTC | CASTGTGGDEQYF
NA | NA | TRBJ1-6 | TRBV2 | TGTGCCAGCACCGCAGGGTCTACTAATTCACCCCTCCACTTT | CASTAGSTNSPLHF
NA | once | TRBJ1-4 | TRBV18 | TGTGCCAGCTCACCACCAGGAAGGCCCGGGGAAAAACTGTTTTTT | CASSPPGRPGEKLFF
TRBD1 | NA | TRBJ2-7 | TRBV19 | TGTGCCAGTAGTATAGATTTTATACAGGGGGCGAGTCGGGGCGAGCAGTACTTC | CASSIDFIQGASRGEQYF
NA | NA | TRBJ1-1 | TRBV4-1 | TGCGCCAGCAGCTTACAAGGGACAAAGAACACTGAAGCTTTCTTT | CASSLQGTKNTEAFF
TRBD1 | NA | TRBJ1-4 | TRBV10-2 | TGCGCCAGCAGTGACCCAGGGGGCGATGAAAAACTGTTTTTT | CASSDPGGDEKLFF
NA | NA | TRBJ2-7 | TRBV28 | TGTGCCAGCAGTTTATACAGTCCCGAGCAGTACTTC | CASSLYSPEQYF
NA | NA | TRBJ2-5 | TRBV6-5 | TGTGCCAGCAGTTCACCGAGCCAAGAGACCCAGTACTTC | CASSSPSQETQYF
NA | NA | TRBJ2-1 | TRBV19 | NA | CASSILANKNNEQFF
NA | NA | TRBJ1-1 | TRBV6-2/TRBV6-3 | TGTGCCAGCAGTTACAGGGGGTTTGCTTTCTTT | CASSYRGFAFF
NA | NA | TRBJ2-1 | TRBV18 | TGTGCCAGCTCACCAGTCACAGATTCGGAGCAGTTCTTC | CASSPVTDSEQFF
NA | NA | TRBJ1-5 | TRBV9 | TGTGCCAGCAGCCCCGGGACAAGTAGCAATCAGCCCCAGCATTTT | CASSPGTSSNQPQHF
TRBD1 | NA | TRBJ1-2 | TRBV6-5 | TGTGCCAGCAGGGGGACAGGCGAAGTGGGCTATGGCTACACCTTC | CASRGTGEVGYGYTF
NA | NA | TRBJ2-5 | TRBV7-9 | TGTGCCAGCAGCCTACAGGCATTAGAAGAGACCCAGTACTTC | CASSLQALEETQYF
TRBD1 | NA | TRBJ2-2 | TRBV29-1 | TGCAGCGGACAGGGGACAGCGAACACCGGGGAGCTGTTTTTT | CSGQGTANTGELFF
NA | NA | TRBJ2-1 | TRBV11-2 | TGTGCCAGCAGCTTAGATGGAGGGGGGGCGGAGTTCTTC | CASSLDGGGAEFF
TRBD1 | NA | TRBJ1-4 | TRBV2 | TGTGCCAGCAGCGGACAGGGGAGTGGTGAAAAACTGTTTTTT | CASSGQGSGEKLFF
NA | once | TRBJ2-3 | TRBV7-9 | TGTGCCAGCAGCCCCAAGGCAGGGGAAGGAGGCACGCAGTATTTT | CASSPKAGEGGTQYF
TRBD1 | NA | TRBJ1-2 | TRBV6-5 | TGTGCCAGCAGGCCCAGACAGGGTCCGCACTATGGCTACACCTTC | CASRPRQGPHYGYTF
NA | NA | TRBJ2-5 | TRBV18 | TGTGCCAGCTCACCATGGGCGTCACAAGAGACCCAGTACTTC | CASSPWASQETQYF
NA | NA | TRBJ2-4 | TRBV19 | TGTGCCAGTAGTATAGATCGCTCGCGGGAAAACATTCAGTACTTC | CASSIDRSRENIQYF
NA | NA | TRBJ1-2 | TRBV27 | TGTGCCAGCAGTCAAGGGGGATCCCCTCTCTATGGCTACACCTTC | CASSQGGSPLYGYTF
NA | NA | TRBJ1-6 | TRBV12-3/TRBV12-4 | TGTGCCAGCGCAGACAGGCGGGGGTCACCCCTCCACTTT | CASADRRGSPLHF
TRBD1 | NA | TRBJ1-2 | TRBV7-9 | TGTGCCAGCAGCTTGAGCGGACAGGGGGTGGTCTATGGCTACACCTTC | CASSLSGQGVVYGYTF
NA | NA | TRBJ1-1 | TRBV19 | TGTGCCAGTAGTATTTTGGTCGGGGGTCGATCAGCTTTCTTT | CASSILVGGRSAFF
NA | NA | TRBJ1-4 | TRBV19 | TGTGCCAGTAGTATAGGGTCCAGGGCTAATGAAAAACTGTTTTTT | CASSIGSRANEKLFF
NA | NA | TRBJ1-6 | TRBV6-5 | TGTGCCAGCAGTTCATCTCGCGGTTCACCCCTCCACTTT | CASSSSRGSPLHF
NA | NA | TRBJ2-6 | TRBV6-5 | TGTGCCAGCAGATCAGTCACCTCTGGGGCCAACGTCCTGACTTTC | CASRSVTSGANVLTF
TRBD2 | NA | TRBJ2-2 | TRBV27 | TGTGCCAGCAGTCGACGACTAGCGGGGGACCGGGAGCTGTTTTTT | CASSRRLAGDRELFF
NA | NA | TRBJ2-5 | TRBV5-1 | TGCGCCAGCAGCGGACAGAACCAAGAGACCCAGTACTTC | CASSGQNQETQYF
NA | NA | TRBJ1-1 | TRBV7-2 | TGTGCCAGCAGCTCCGGACAGCGAGCTATGAACACTGAAGCTTTCTTT | CASSSGQRAMNTEAFF
TRBD2 | NA | TRBJ2-7 | TRBV5-1 | TGCGCCAGCAGCTTGTACAGCGGGGGGGAGCAGTACTTC | CASSLYSGGEQYF
TRBD2 | NA | TRBJ2-1 | TRBV4-2 | TGTGCCAGCAGCCAAGGGAGGACTAGCGAGTTCGTGAAGCAGTTCTTC | CASSQGRTSEFVKQFF
TRBD1 | once | TRBJ2-7 | TRBV12-3/TRBV12-4 | TGTGCCAGCACCTCGACAGGGCCCTACGAGCAGTACTTC | CASTSTGPYEQYF
TRBD1 | NA | TRBJ2-5 | TRBV27 | TGTGCCAGCAGTTTATGGAGTGGGCAGGGGGAGGAGACCCAGTACTTC | CASSLWSGQGEETQYF
TRBD2 | NA | TRBJ2-3 | TRBV11-2 | TGTGCCAGCAGCTTAGTGGGTAGCGGGAGGGCCTCAGATACGCAGTATTTT | CASSLVGSGRASDTQYF
TRBD2 | NA | TRBJ2-3 | TRBV3-1/TRBV3-2 | TGTGCCAGCAGCCTCAGCGGGGGCCCCGGGGCAGATACGCAGTATTTT | CASSLSGGPGADTQYF
TRBD2 | NA | TRBJ2-1 | TRBV7-6 | TGTGCCAGCAGCTTAGAGTCCCTAGCGGGGGCCAATGAGCAGTTCTTC | CASSLESLAGANEQFF
NA | NA | TRBJ2-3 | TRBV5-1 | TGCGCCAGCCAGCCCGGGAGAAGGGCAGATACGCAGTATTTT | CASQPGRRADTQYF
TRBD1 | NA | TRBJ2-7 | TRBV2 | TGTGCCAGCGGCCCCGAGGACAGGGTCAACGAGCAGTACTTC | CASGPEDRVNEQYF
NA | NA | TRBJ1-6 | TRBV5-1 | TGCGCCAGCAGTAACGCGGATTCACCCCTCCACTTT | CASSNADSPLHF
TRBD2 | NA | TRBJ2-1 | TRBV6-5 | TGTGCCAGCAACGGGGGGGCCTGGATTGAGCAGTTCTTC | CASNGGAWIEQFF
NA | NA | TRBJ2-3 | TRBV7-3 | TGTGCCAGCAGCTTGATTGGCAGGGATAGCACAGATACGCAGTATTTT | CASSLIGRDSTDTQYF
NA | few | TRBJ1-3 | TRBV25-1 | TGTGCCAGCATATCTGCAGGGGACCTTTCTGGAAACACCATATATTTT | CASISAGDLSGNTIYF
NA | NA | TRBJ1-1 | TRBV7-2 | TGTGCCAGCAGCTTAACCCCAGGCACTGAAGCTTTCTTT | CASSLTPGTEAFF
TRBD1 | NA | TRBJ1-2 | TRBV19 | TGTGCCAGTAGGACAGGGTCTAACTATGGCTACACCTTC | CASRTGSNYGYTF
TRBD2 | NA | TRBJ2-5 | TRBV5-8 | TGTGCCAGCAGCTTGGCCGCTAGCGGGATAGAGACCCAGTACTTC | CASSLAASGIETQYF
TRBD2 | once | TRBJ2-7 | TRBV24-1 | TGTGCCACCAGTGATTTACGGACTAGCGGGAGGTCCGCCTACGAGCAGTACTTC | CATSDLRTSGRSAYEQYF